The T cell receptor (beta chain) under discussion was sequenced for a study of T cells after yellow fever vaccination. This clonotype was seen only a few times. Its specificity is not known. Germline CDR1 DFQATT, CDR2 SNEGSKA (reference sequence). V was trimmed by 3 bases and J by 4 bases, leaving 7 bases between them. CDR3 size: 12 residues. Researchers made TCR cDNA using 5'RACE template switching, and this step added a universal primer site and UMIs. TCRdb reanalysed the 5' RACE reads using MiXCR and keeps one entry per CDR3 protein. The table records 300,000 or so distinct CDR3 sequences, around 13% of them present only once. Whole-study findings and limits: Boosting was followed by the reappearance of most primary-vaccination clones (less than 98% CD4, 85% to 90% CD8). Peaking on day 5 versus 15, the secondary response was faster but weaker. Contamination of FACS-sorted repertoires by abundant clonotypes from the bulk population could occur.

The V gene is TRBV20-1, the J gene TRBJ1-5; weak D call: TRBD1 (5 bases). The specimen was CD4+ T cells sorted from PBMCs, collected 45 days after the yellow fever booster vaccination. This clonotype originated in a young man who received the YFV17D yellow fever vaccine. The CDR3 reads CSASQGNQPQHF. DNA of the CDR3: TGCAGTGCTAGTCAGGGAAATCAGCCCCAGCATTTT.